The rows below give T cell receptor beta chains drawn from one sample of a study of cytomegalovirus exposure and HLA in healthy donors. Method: immunoSEQ multiplex PCR; TCRdb's copy keeps in-frame clones and lacks some. The sample holds around 150,000 clones, roughly 80% seen once. What was sequenced was PBMCs. These receptors all stem from a man aged 30 to 45 in good health and CMV-seronegative. The CDR3 runs from the conserved cysteine through the conserved F or W. The order of the fields is D gene, V gene, J gene, clone size, CDR3 protein, CDR3 DNA. D genes are given only for firm matches. Part of the rows lack a size; the others show once, few, many or a class for expanded clones.

TRBD1	TRBV15	TRBJ2-3	once	CATSGPGTGSDTQYF	TGTGCCACCAGCGGTCCCGGGACAGGTTCAGATACGCAGTATTTT
.	TRBV5-5	TRBJ2-5	.	CASVRGGGETQYF	TGTGCCAGCGTACGAGGGGGGGGAGAGACCCAGTACTTC
.	TRBV9	TRBJ1-1	.	CASSVGAGVDTEAFF	TGTGCCAGCAGCGTGGGGGCAGGGGTCGATACTGAAGCTTTCTTT
.	TRBV4-1	TRBJ1-5	.	CASSPTPGNSNQPQHF	TGCGCCAGCAGCCCAACCCCAGGGAATTCCAATCAGCCCCAGCATTTT
TRBD2	TRBV6-5	TRBJ2-1	.	CASSYAGTSGSNEQFF	TGTGCCAGCAGTTACGCCGGGACTAGCGGGAGCAATGAGCAGTTCTTC
.	TRBV7-9	TRBJ2-5	.	CASSLNGIEGQYF	TGTGCCAGCAGCTTAAACGGGATCGAGGGCCAGTACTTC
TRBD1	TRBV29-1	TRBJ1-5	.	CSVFTGGAQPQHF	TGCAGCGTTTTTACAGGGGGAGCTCAGCCCCAGCATTTT
TRBD1	TRBV27	TRBJ1-2	few	CATWGGQGYGYTF	TGTGCCACTTGGGGGGGACAGGGCTATGGCTACACCTTC
.	TRBV9	TRBJ1-1	.	CASSDLAPNTEAFF	TGTGCCAGCAGCGATTTGGCTCCTAACACTGAAGCTTTCTTT
.	TRBV9	TRBJ2-1	.	CASSRKVGGRQFF	TGTGCCAGCAGCCGAAAAGTTGGGGGGAGGCAGTTCTTC
TRBD2	TRBV5-1	TRBJ2-7	.	CASSPSAGGLHEQYF	TGCGCCAGCAGCCCCTCAGCGGGAGGGCTCCACGAGCAGTACTTC
.	TRBV2	TRBJ1-1	.	CASSEVGAMNTEAFF	TGTGCCAGCAGTGAAGTTGGAGCTATGAACACTGAAGCTTTCTTT
.	TRBV14	TRBJ2-3	.	CASSQDPRDTQYF	TGTGCCAGCAGCCAAGATCCCCGAGATACGCAGTATTTT
.	TRBV6-1	TRBJ1-4	.	CASSSRGEKLFF	TGTGCCAGCTCATCTCGGGGTGAAAAACTGTTTTTT
.	TRBV29-1	TRBJ1-1	once	CSVEGEVAEAFF	TGCAGCGTTGAAGGAGAGGTCGCTGAAGCTTTCTTT
TRBD1	TRBV2	TRBJ1-2	.	CASRGTGGLWWGYTF	TGTGCCAGCAGGGGGACAGGGGGGCTTTGGTGGGGCTACACCTTC
.	TRBV27	TRBJ2-1	.	CASSLWRASYNEQFF	TGTGCCAGCAGTTTATGGAGGGCTTCCTACAATGAGCAGTTCTTC
TRBD1	TRBV5-6	TRBJ2-7	.	CASSLGGQVRNEQYF	TGTGCCAGCAGCTTAGGGGGACAGGTTCGAAACGAGCAGTACTTC
TRBD1	TRBV5-8	TRBJ1-2	.	CASSPRGRDGYTF	TGTGCCAGCAGCCCAAGGGGGCGCGACGGCTACACCTTC
TRBD1	TRBV10-3	TRBJ2-1	.	CAISDRDRGSNEQFF	TGTGCCATCAGTGATCGCGACAGGGGTTCGAATGAGCAGTTCTTC
TRBD1	TRBV5-1	TRBJ2-7	.	CASSPEQGAYFFYEQYF	TGCGCCAGCAGCCCTGAACAGGGGGCTTATTTTTTCTACGAGCAGTACTTC
TRBD1	TRBV10-2	TRBJ1-4	.	CASTSGGVNEKLFF	TGCGCCAGCACCTCAGGGGGCGTTAATGAAAAACTGTTTTTT
TRBD1	TRBV19	TRBJ2-2	.	CASSNGQGSNTGELFF	TGTGCCAGTAGTAACGGACAGGGCTCGAACACCGGGGAGCTGTTTTTT
.	TRBV11-3	TRBJ2-2	once	CASSLARGGELFF	TGTGCCAGCAGCTTAGCGCGGGGCGGGGAGCTGTTTTTT
TRBD1	TRBV5-6	TRBJ2-6	once	CASSLAQGAGSGANVLTF	TGTGCCAGCAGCTTGGCACAGGGGGCTGGCTCTGGGGCCAACGTCCTGACTTTC
TRBD1	TRBV6-5	TRBJ1-1	.	CASRKGQGNTEAFF	TGTGCCAGCAGGAAGGGACAGGGGAACACTGAAGCTTTCTTT
.	TRBV11-2	TRBJ2-7	.	CASSLAGFEQYF	TGTGCCAGCAGCTTAGCGGGTTTCGAGCAGTACTTC
.	TRBV6-5	TRBJ1-2	.	CASSSGFGGQTGGYTF	TGTGCCAGCAGTTCGGGGTTCGGGGGGCAAACGGGCGGCTACACCTTC
.	TRBV7-9	TRBJ2-1	.	CASSPTGNSYNEQFF	TGTGCCAGCAGCCCGACAGGTAACTCCTACAATGAGCAGTTCTTC
.	TRBV6-1	TRBJ2-1	.	CASGHYNEQFF	TGTGCCAGTGGACATTACAATGAGCAGTTCTTC
.	TRBV30	TRBJ2-7	.	CAWSLTGKSYEQYF	TGTGCCTGGAGTCTCACAGGGAAGAGCTACGAGCAGTACTTC
.	TRBV6-6	TRBJ1-2	.	CASSYYVRANYGYTF	TGTGCCAGCAGTTACTACGTCCGGGCTAACTATGGCTACACCTTC
TRBD2	TRBV7-2	TRBJ2-3	once	CASSYQAGATDTQYF	TGTGCCAGCAGCTATCAAGCGGGGGCCACAGATACGCAGTATTTT
.	TRBV19	TRBJ1-3	.	CASSIRDSGNTIYF	TGTGCCAGTAGTATCAGGGACTCTGGAAACACCATATATTTT
.	TRBV7-6	TRBJ1-1	.	CASSHLAATQSEAFF	TGTGCCAGCAGCCACCTTGCAGCAACACAGTCAGAAGCTTTCTTT
TRBD1	TRBV9	TRBJ1-1	.	CASSTISGQGNTEAFF	TGTGCCAGCAGCACTATATCGGGACAGGGGAACACTGAAGCTTTCTTT
.	TRBV5-6	TRBJ2-7	.	CASSLGGGTYEQYF	TGTGCCAGCAGCTTGGGGGGCGGGACCTACGAGCAGTACTTC